Shown below are 10 T cell receptor beta chains from a single sample sequenced in a study of identifying expanded T cells in peripheral blood. Some clones are missing from TCRdb's copy, which holds only in-frame ones; the method was immunoSEQ multiplex PCR. Counted here are under 100,000 clones, approximately 90% occurring once; the ten biggest clones make up roughly 7.3%. The sample consisted of blood. Receptor source: a person aged 18 to 69 in good health.

This clone was seen a single time. This chain joins TRBV6-5 and TRBJ2-5, with TRBD2 matching over 10 bases. The J segment lost 2 bases and the V segment lost 5 bases, leaving 5 bases of the junction unmatched. CDR1 MNHEY and CDR2 SVGAGI come from the germline V gene. CDR3 size: 15 residues. This chain's CDR3 is CASSTSGGGQETQYF. CDR3 DNA: TGTGCCAGCAGTACAAGCGGGGGGGGTCAAGAGACCCAGTACTTC.

The rearrangement joins TRBV7-2 to TRBJ2-3, with no clear D. Deletions cut 5 bases from V and 5 bases from J, with 11 bases between. CDR3 length: 13 amino acids. The germline V gene has CDR1 SGHTA and CDR2 FQGNSA. The CDR3 region is CASSTRKIDTQYF. The CDR3 DNA reads TGTGCCAGCAGCACGAGGAAGATAGATACGCAGTATTTT.

The CDR3 bases are TGTGCCAGCAGCTCTCGACAGGGGGCAGGAAACACCATATATTTT. Encoded protein: CASSSRQGAGNTIYF. The V call is TRBV5-4, the J call TRBJ1-3; 10 bases are shared with TRBD1. The germline CDR1 and CDR2 sequences are SGHNT and YYREEE (reference sequence). V trimming: 3 bases; J trimming: 4 bases; junction bases outside the gene matches: 4. The CDR3 totals 15 residues.

The chain joins TRBV7-9 to TRBJ2-7, with 9 bases lining up with TRBD2. Germline trimming cut 5 bases from V and 6 bases from J; bases unmatched to any gene: 11. The germline V gene has CDR1 SEHNR and CDR2 FQNEAQ (reference sequence). The CDR3 spans 15 residues. Here the CDR3 reads CASSPTGAGGREQYF. In DNA form, the CDR3 reads TGTGCCAGCAGCCCCACCGGCGCGGGGGGGCGCGAGCAGTACTTC.

V and J are TRBV5-1 and TRBJ1-4; a possible D gene is TRBD1 (6 bases). Germline values: CDR1 SGHRS, CDR2 YFSETQ. V was trimmed by 0 bases and J by 5 bases, leaving 11 bases between them. This CDR3 spans 15 amino acids. CDR3 in DNA: TGCGCCAGCAGCTTGGGGACAGTATCAAATGAAAAACTGTTTTTT. This translates into CASSLGTVSNEKLFF.

The chain recombines TRBV7-3 with TRBJ2-3; D may be TRBD2 (6 bases). The germline V gene has CDR1 SGHTA and CDR2 FQGTGA. CDR3 size: 16 residues. Between the trimmed V and J ends, which lost 5 bases and 2 bases, there was a span of 17 bases. The CDR3 loop reads CASSIGPGLFTDTQYF. In DNA form, the CDR3 reads TGTGCCAGCAGCATTGGACCGGGACTTTTCACAGATACGCAGTATTTT.

The chain carries TRBV5-5 and TRBJ1-2; tentative D call: TRBD1 (6 bases). V was clipped by 3 bases and J by 4 bases, with 13 bases between them. The CDR3 consists of 14 residues. CDR1 SGHKS and CDR2 YYEKEE come from the germline V gene (reference sequence). CDR3 nucleotide sequence: TGTGCCAGCAGCTCAACGGACAGCGGCTATGGCTACACCTTC. Translated: CASSSTDSGYGYTF.

The chain is built from TRBV5-6 and TRBJ1-2; 12 bases map to TRBD1. Losses at the gene ends were 7 bases for V and 4 bases for J; bases not matched to a gene: 11. CDR3 length equals 16 residues. CDR1 is SGHDT and CDR2 is YYEEEE in the germline V gene. The CDR3 DNA follows: TGTGCCAGCGGCCCGGGACAGGGGGCGCGTGGCTATGGCTACACCTTC. Translating it yields CASGPGQGARGYGYTF. The whole variable domain, remainder taken from reference TRBV5-6 and TRBJ1-2, is DAGVTQSPTHLIKTRGQQVTLRCSPKSGHDTVSWYQQALGQGPQFIFQYYEEEERQRGNFPDRFSGHQFPNYSSELNVNALLLGDSALYLCASGPGQGARGYGYTFGSGTRLTVV.

The chain carries TRBV5-1 and TRBJ1-1; no clear D. Germline CDR1 and CDR2: SGHRS and YFSETQ. Trimming cost V 1 base and J 4 bases, with 8 bases left between them. This CDR3 is 13 amino acids long. The CDR3 region has the DNA TGCGCCAGCAGCTTGATAGGGCCCACTGAAGCTTTCTTT. Protein sequence: CASSLIGPTEAFF.

The chain recombines TRBV20-1 with TRBJ2-3; no clear D gene. Trimming stripped 7 bases from V and 2 bases from J, with 7 bases between. The V gene's germline CDR1 is DFQATT and CDR2 SNEGSKA (reference sequence). CDR3 size: 11 residues. DNA for the CDR3: TGCAGTGGCGAATACACAGATACGCAGTATTTT. The encoded protein is CSGEYTDTQYF.